This T cell receptor beta chain was documented in a study of identical twins. Whole-study findings and limits: Invariant MAIT and iNKT cells may have partly biased zero-insertion analyses. Abundant cord blood beta clonotypes carried fewer insertions; memory repertoires showed none. Rather than following the same donors, the conclusions depended on cross-sectional statistical analysis.

The table lists this clonotype with many counts. Its specificity is unknown. MiXCR, run by TCRdb on the 5' RACE reads, gives a single entry per CDR3 protein. This table holds about 690,000 distinct CDR3 sequences, around 6% found once. All donors comprised healthy Caucasians. The material sequenced was naive T cells sorted from blood. The clonotype was recovered from a man aged 18 to 35 in good health.

CDR3 region: CASNPVGRQGYNEQFF. CDR3 sequence (DNA): TGTGCCAGCAATCCGGTAGGCAGACAGGGCTACAATGAGCAGTTCTTC. The rearrangement links TRBV12-3 or TRBV12-4 to TRBJ2-1; 7 bases fit TRBD1. The CDR3 is made up of 16 amino acids. Germline trimming cut 7 bases from V and 3 bases from J; bases unmatched to any gene: 12.